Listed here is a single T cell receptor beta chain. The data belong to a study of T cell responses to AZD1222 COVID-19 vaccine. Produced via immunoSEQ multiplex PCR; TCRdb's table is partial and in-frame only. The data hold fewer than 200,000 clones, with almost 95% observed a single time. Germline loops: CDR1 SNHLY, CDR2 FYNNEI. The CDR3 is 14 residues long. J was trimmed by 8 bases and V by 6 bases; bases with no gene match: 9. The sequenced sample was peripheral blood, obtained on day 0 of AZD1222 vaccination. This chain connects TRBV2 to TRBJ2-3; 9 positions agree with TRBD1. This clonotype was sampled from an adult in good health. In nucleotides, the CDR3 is TGTGCCAGCAGCGCCGGGACAGGGACCGGTACGCAGTATTTT. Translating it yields CASSAGTGTGTQYF.